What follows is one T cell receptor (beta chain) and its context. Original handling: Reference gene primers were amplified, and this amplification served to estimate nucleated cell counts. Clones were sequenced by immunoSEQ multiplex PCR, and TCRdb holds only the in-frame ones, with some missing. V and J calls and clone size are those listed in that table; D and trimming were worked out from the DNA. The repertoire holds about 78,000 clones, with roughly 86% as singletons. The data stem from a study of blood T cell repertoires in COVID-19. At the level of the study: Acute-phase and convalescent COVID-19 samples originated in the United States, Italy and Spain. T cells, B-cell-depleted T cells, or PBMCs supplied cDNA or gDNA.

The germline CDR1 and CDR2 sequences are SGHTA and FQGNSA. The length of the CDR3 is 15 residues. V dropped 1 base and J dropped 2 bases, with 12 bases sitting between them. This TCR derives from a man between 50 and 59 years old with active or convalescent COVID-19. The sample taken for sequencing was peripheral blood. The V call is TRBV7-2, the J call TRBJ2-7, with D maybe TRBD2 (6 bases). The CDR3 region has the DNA TGTGCCAGCAGCTTAGTGGGCGGGGTCGCCTACGAGCAGTACTTC. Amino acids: CASSLVGGVAYEQYF.